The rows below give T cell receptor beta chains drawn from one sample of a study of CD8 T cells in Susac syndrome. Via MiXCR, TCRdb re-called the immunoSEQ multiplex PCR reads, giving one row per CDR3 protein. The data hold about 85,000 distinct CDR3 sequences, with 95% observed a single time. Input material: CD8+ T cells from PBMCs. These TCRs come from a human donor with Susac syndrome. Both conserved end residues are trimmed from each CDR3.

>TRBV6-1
AEGGVGTEAF
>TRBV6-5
ASSLLGLSTDTQY
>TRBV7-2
ASSLESNEQF
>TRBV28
ASESSPLVQY
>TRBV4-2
ASSQWHVAGELF
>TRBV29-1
SVLQGFNQPQH
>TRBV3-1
ASSLPAVLGANVLT
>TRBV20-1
SAMGQVYEQY
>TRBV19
ASSIALSSSYNEQF
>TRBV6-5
ASRTGGLTGELF
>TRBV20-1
SASFRSREGPKTQY
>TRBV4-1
ASSQVTSGLGEEQF
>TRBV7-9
ASSFATSGEQF
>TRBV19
ASNPDWGNEQF
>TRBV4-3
ASSQTSGGYNEQF
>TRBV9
ASSEPGPNTGELF
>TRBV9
ASSVGSGSPYEQY
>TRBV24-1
ATSDPRRVGEKLF
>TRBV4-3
ASSPTLINQPQH
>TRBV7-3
ASSPTPPSSYNEQF
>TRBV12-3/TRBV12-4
ASSLWGRETQY
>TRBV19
ASSPFGGYTEAF
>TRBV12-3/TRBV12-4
ASSLPVGEDEQF
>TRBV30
AWRGLAGEPNTGELF
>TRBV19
ASNTTGQETQY
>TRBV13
ASSSSGTEAQFPYNEQF
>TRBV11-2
ASSFGTGEDGYT
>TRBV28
ASSSGLAGDTGELF
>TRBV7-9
ASSSVASGSFEQF
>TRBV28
ASSLQGDQETQY
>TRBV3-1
ASSQGLASGTGNEQF
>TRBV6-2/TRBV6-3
ASSYATDSYEQY
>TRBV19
ASPRVGRMETQY
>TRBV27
ASSSTDTQY
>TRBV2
ASSEGGISYNEQF
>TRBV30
AWSVGGVEQY
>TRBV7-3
ASSLVGNTDTQY
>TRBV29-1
SVGTRVQETQY
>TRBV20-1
SARGWAYYGYT
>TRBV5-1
ASSTRQGMPEAF
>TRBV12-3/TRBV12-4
ASSPIWDGYEQF
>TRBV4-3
ASSQDRFGTGELF
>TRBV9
ASSVGTGQETQY
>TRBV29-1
SVAGTSGDTYEQY
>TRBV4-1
ASSQVPGTPYEQY
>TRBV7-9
ASSRGVQTTY
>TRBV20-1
SAVEAIPFDTIY
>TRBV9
ASSVAPGEGGYT
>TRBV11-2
ASSHPTSDYEQY
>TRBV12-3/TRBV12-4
ASSLGGAIEAF